This section outlines one TCR beta chain sequence together with its context. Antigen specificity is unknown. The data were obtained in a study of T cell responses to AZD1222 COVID-19 vaccine. Findings and limits, study-wide: The repertoires were collected only after the peak T cell response.

Clones were read by immunoSEQ multiplex PCR, and TCRdb kept only the in-frame ones, dropping some. Here the sample spans 100,000 or so clones, about nine tenths being singletons. The ends were cut back, 5 bases at V and 6 bases at J, with 14 bases in the middle. Germline CDR1 is MDHEN and CDR2 is SYDVKM. There are 14 residues in the CDR3. The receptor was derived from an adult in good health. This rearrangement joins TRBV28 to TRBJ2-4, with D perhaps given as TRBD1 or TRBD2 (5 bases each). Sequencing was performed on peripheral blood, taken on day 0 of AZD1222 vaccination. CDR3 residues: CASSPKLGGNIQYF. The CDR3 bases are TGTGCCAGCAGTCCAAAGCTTGGGGGAAACATTCAGTACTTC.